The 22 T cell receptor beta chains below were found in one sample sequenced in a study of spatial heterogeneity in lung cancer. MiXCR was run by TCRdb on the 5' RACE reads, yielding one entry per CDR3 protein. The sample includes roughly 3,000 distinct CDR3 sequences, approximately 15% seen only once; the top ten take approximately 84%. Time point denoted: sample taken at primary tumor resection. Whole RNA, isolated from tumor, nontumor lung or frozen PBMC, was sequenced without prior sorting. The specimen was PBMCs, collected at surgery. Every receptor here comes from a female donor with early-stage non-small cell lung cancer.

At least ten counts were recorded for this clonotype. J is TRBJ1-5 and V is TRBV7-2; 7 nucleotides align to TRBD1. Germline values: CDR1 SGHTA, CDR2 FQGNSA. After removal of 10 bases from V and 2 bases from J, the junction contained 8 bases not matched to a gene. This CDR3 has 14 amino acids. The CDR3 region has the DNA TGTGCCACCTCGACAGGGATGGGCAATCAGCCCCAGCATTTT. Its protein product is CATSTGMGNQPQHF. The variable domain in full, completed from reference TRBV7-2 and TRBJ1-5, reads GAGVSQSPSNKVTEKGKDVELRCDPISGHTALYWYRQSLGQGLEFLIYFQGNSAPDKSGLPSDRFSAERTGGSVSTLTIQRTQQEDSAVYLCATSTGMGNQPQHFGDGTRLSIL.

This clonotype was recorded at least ten times. This sequence joins TRBV7-7 and TRBJ1-2; the match to TRBD1 covers 7 bases. J lost 4 bases, V lost 5 bases, and 10 bases had no gene match. The CDR3 has 15 amino acids. The germline gives CDR1 SSHAT, CDR2 FNYEAQ (reference sequence). The CDR3 coding sequence is TGTGCCAGCAGCCCTATTTCGGGACAGCCCTATGGCTACACCTTC. Its protein is CASSPISGQPYGYTF.

The chain uses TRBV14 and TRBJ2-1; D remains ambiguous. The V and J ends lost 1 base and 3 bases respectively, with 7 bases between them. Germline lookup yields CDR1 SGHDN and CDR2 FVKESK. This CDR3 has 14 amino acids. The chain's CDR3 is CASSQAGNYNEQFF. The CDR3 nucleotides are TGTGCCAGCAGCCAAGCAGGAAACTACAATGAGCAGTTCTTC.

There are many counts of this clonotype. The V gene is TRBV29-1, the J gene TRBJ2-1; D gene uncertain. Trimming left V 5 bases short and J 6 bases short, with 8 bases between. This CDR3 spans 11 amino acids. CDR1 SQVTM and CDR2 ANQGSEA come from the germline V gene. CDR3 coding DNA: TGCAGCGTTCCATCCGGCAATGAGCAGTTCTTC. Protein sequence: CSVPSGNEQFF.

By frequency in the sample, this clonotype is medium-sized. The J gene is TRBJ2-3, the V gene TRBV5-1; 9 nucleotides agree with TRBD1. The CDR3 length is 17 residues. CDR1 is SGHRS and CDR2 is YFSETQ in the germline V gene. V lost 0 bases, J lost 1 base, and 6 bases stayed unmatched. For the CDR3, the DNA is TGCGCCAGCAGCTTGGAGGGACAGGGAGGTGGCACAGATACGCAGTATTTT. This gives the protein CASSLEGQGGGTDTQYF.

Ten or more counts support this clonotype. The chain joins TRBV6-4 to TRBJ2-1; 8 nucleotides align to TRBD2. Trimming at V came to 6 bases and at J to 7 bases, leaving 11 bases not matched to a gene. From germline, CDR1 is MRHNA and CDR2 SNTAGT. This CDR3 has 15 amino acids. The DNA for the CDR3 is TGTGCCAGCAGGAGGGGTCTAGCGGGTAATAATGAGCAGTTCTTC. It yields the protein CASRRGLAGNNEQFF.

This clonotype was picked up many times. The J gene is TRBJ1-1, the V gene TRBV20-1, with TRBD1 matching 8 bases. Trimming at V came to 1 base and at J to 1 base, leaving 17 bases not matched to a gene. The length of the CDR3 is 19 residues. The germline V gene encodes CDR1 DFQATT and CDR2 SNEGSKA (reference sequence). The CDR3 nucleotides read TGCAGTGCTAGAGTTGTCGAGTCTGGTCGCAGGGGGCCGAACACTGAAGCTTTCTTT. Translating it yields CSARVVESGRRGPNTEAFF.

About this clonotype: One junction end does not reproduce the germline sequence, and a read error may be involved. This chain uses TRBV20-1 with TRBJ1-1; maybe TRBD1 (6 bases). This CDR3 comprises 17 residues. Germline CDR1 is DFQATT and CDR2 is SNEGSKA (reference sequence). CDR3 sequence reads: CSARKGGARRVNTEVFF. The CDR3 nucleotides read TGCAGTGCTAGGAAAGGGGGGGCACGCCGCGTGAACACTGAAGTTTTCTTT.

This clonotype was detected many times. The chain couples TRBV7-2 to TRBJ2-2; D is undetermined. The V end was cut by 5 bases, the J end by 6 bases, with 7 bases between. The germline V gene encodes CDR1 SGHTA and CDR2 FQGNSA. This CDR3 has 12 amino acids. CDR3 region: CASSRNAGELFF. In DNA, the CDR3 is TGTGCCAGCAGCCGAAACGCCGGGGAGCTGTTTTTT.

The chain is built from TRBV14 and TRBJ2-7; D is uncertain. CDR3 length equals 12 residues. Germline-derived CDR1 and CDR2 are SGHDN and FVKESK. V was pared by 1 base and J by 5 bases, with 6 bases between. The CDR3, as DNA: TGTGCCAGCAGCCAAGTACGGGACGAGCAGTACTTC. This codes for CASSQVRDEQYF.

This clonotype has a count of ten or more. The chain is built from TRBV7-8 and TRBJ2-5; D is ambiguous. There are 14 residues in the CDR3. Trimming took off 1 base at V and 4 bases at J, with 10 bases between the two ends. The germline CDR1 and CDR2 sequences are SGHVS and FQNEAQ. The CDR3 DNA is TGTGCCAGCAGCTTAGAGACGGGTCTAGAGACCCAGTACTTC. Translation gives CASSLETGLETQYF.

This clonotype was detected a few times. The V and J genes are TRBV29-1 and TRBJ2-2; D gene unclear. The CDR3 totals 13 residues. Germline CDR1 reads SQVTM; CDR2 reads ANQGSEA. V lost 3 bases, J lost 1 base, and 6 bases lay in between. CDR3 nucleotide sequence: TGCAGCGTTGACCGCGAGAACACCGGGGAGCTGTTTTTT. As protein: CSVDRENTGELFF.

The sample holds many counts of this clonotype. V is TRBV5-1 and J is TRBJ2-4; 7 nucleotides align to TRBD1. The V and J ends lost 7 bases and 9 bases, in that order; junction bases with no gene match: 16. The CDR3 contains 15 residues. Per the germline V gene, CDR1 is SGHRS and CDR2 is YFSETQ. Here the CDR3 DNA reads TGCGCCAGCTCACCAGAGGGGGCGGCTAAAGGCATTCAGTACTTC. Translated: CASSPEGAAKGIQYF.

This chain joins TRBV6-5 and TRBJ2-3; D unresolved. The CDR3 has 12 amino acids. V lost 2 bases and J 6 bases, leaving 6 bases between the germline ends. Germline CDR1 and CDR2: MNHEY and SVGAGI. The DNA of the CDR3 is TGTGCCAGCAGTTACGGTCCCGATACGCAGTATTTT. As protein: CASSYGPDTQYF.

There are a few counts of this clonotype. The rearrangement uses TRBV20-1 and TRBJ2-7; no reliable D call. Trimming removed 4 bases at V and 2 bases at J, with 12 bases between. This CDR3 is built from 13 residues. From germline, CDR1 is DFQATT and CDR2 SNEGSKA (reference sequence). The CDR3 nucleotides are TGCAGTGCTATAGAGCCAAGGGCCTACGAGCAGTACTTC. Encoded protein: CSAIEPRAYEQYF.

The chain joins TRBV10-1 to TRBJ2-6; D might be TRBD1 or TRBD2, each matching 5 bases. The germline V and J ends were trimmed by 4 bases and 2 bases, with 6 bases remaining between them. The CDR3 sequence is 14 residues long. Germline V lookup: CDR1 WNHNN, CDR2 SYGVQD (reference sequence). The chain's CDR3 is CASSGGAGANVLTF. The CDR3 DNA reads TGCGCCAGCAGTGGAGGGGCTGGGGCCAACGTCCTGACTTTC.

This clonotype was picked up many times. This chain links TRBV6-5 with TRBJ2-4; D is possibly TRBD1 (6 bases). The CDR3 extends over 16 amino acids. Trimming took 6 bases from V and 4 from J, leaving 19 bases between them. CDR1 and CDR2 from the germline V gene are MNHEY and SVGAGI. CDR3 bases: TGTGCCAGCAGCGACCTTAGTAGTGGACAGAAAAACATTCAGTACTTC. Translating gives CASSDLSSGQKNIQYF.

There are many counts of this clonotype. The V gene is TRBV19, the J gene TRBJ2-1; D remains unclear. The germline V and J ends were trimmed by 7 bases and 1 base, with 11 bases remaining between them. CDR3 size: 14 residues. The V gene's germline CDR1 is LNHDA and CDR2 SQIVND (reference sequence). For the CDR3, the DNA is TGTGCCAGTACCACTATTGGGTCCTACAATGAGCAGTTCTTC. Protein: CASTTIGSYNEQFF.

By frequency in the sample, this clonotype is medium-sized. The chain employs TRBV7-2 and TRBJ1-1; D ambiguous. V lost 0 bases and J lost 4, with 9 bases in between. The CDR3 consists of 14 residues. CDR1 is SGHTA and CDR2 is FQGNSA in the germline V gene. CDR3 sequence (DNA): TGTGCCAGCAGCTTAGCGAAAATAAGCACTGAAGCTTTCTTT. Translation gives CASSLAKISTEAFF.

This sequence joins TRBV7-2 and TRBJ1-1; D gene ambiguous. This CDR3 region has 13 residues. The V gene's germline CDR1 is SGHTA and CDR2 FQGNSA. Deletions cut 1 base from V and 6 bases from J, with 9 bases between. The CDR3 loop is CASSLGLGSEAFF. As DNA, the CDR3 is TGTGCCAGCAGCTTAGGGTTGGGGTCTGAAGCTTTCTTT.

This clonotype was seen many times. The chain joins TRBV27 to TRBJ2-3; the D call may be TRBD1 or TRBD2 (5 bases each). CDR3 length: 15 amino acids. Trimming cost V 7 bases and J 2 bases, with 16 bases left between them. CDR1 MNHEY and CDR2 SMNVEV come from the germline V gene (reference sequence). In DNA, the CDR3 is TGTGCCAGCACCCAGGGACCCCTCCCCACAGATACGCAGTATTTT. Amino acids: CASTQGPLPTDTQYF.

This clonotype counts as medium-sized (0.01 to 0.1%). This sequence joins TRBV29-1 and TRBJ2-2, with TRBD1 matching 8 bases. There are 16 residues in the CDR3. The ends lost 4 bases at V and 4 bases at J; junction bases unmatched: 11. Germline assignment: CDR1 SQVTM and CDR2 ANQGSEA. CDR3 DNA sequence: TGCAGCGTTGTCCGGACCGGGGACAGGACCACCGGGGAGCTGTTTTTT. Its protein product is CSVVRTGDRTTGELFF.